The 15 T cell receptor beta chains listed next were all sequenced from one sample in a study of CD8+ T cells in alopecia areata. As the sequencing template, cDNA was produced by extracting RNA and reverse transcribing it. Repertoires were generated with immunoSEQ multiplex PCR, while TCRdb's copy carries only in-frame clones and drops some. The data show a few hundred thousand clones, under 80% seen once. Source: CD4+ T cells sorted from blood, taken at week 0. These receptors were obtained from a human donor with alopecia areata.

The rearrangement uses TRBV6-5 and TRBJ1-6, with TRBD1 matching 11 bases. V lost 6 bases and J lost 10; bases outside the gene matches: 8. The germline CDR1 and CDR2 sequences are MNHEY and SVGAGI. The CDR3 extends over 15 amino acids. The CDR3 spells CASSLTRDRGSPLHF. The CDR3 bases are TGTGCCAGCAGCCTGACCCGGGACAGGGGGTCACCCCTCCACTTT.

J is TRBJ2-2 and V is TRBV2, with TRBD2 matching over 7 bases. Germline assignment: CDR1 SNHLY and CDR2 FYNNEI. CDR3 length: 15 amino acids. V lost 5 bases, J lost 2 bases, and 5 bases stayed unmatched. The CDR3: CASSRDYPNTGELFF. In nucleotides, the CDR3 is TGTGCCAGCAGTCGGGACTACCCTAACACCGGGGAGCTGTTTTTT.

The rearrangement uses TRBV25-1 and TRBJ2-1; 7 nucleotides align to TRBD2. J gave up 2 bases and V 2 bases, and 3 bases lay outside the gene matches. The CDR3 is 15 residues long. Germline V gives CDR1 MGHDK, CDR2 SYGVNS. This CDR3 reads CASSEGGGPYNEQFF. CDR3 DNA sequence: TGTGCCAGCAGTGAAGGCGGGGGACCCTACAATGAGCAGTTCTTC.

The V gene is TRBV19, the J gene TRBJ2-1; 7 bases fit TRBD1. The germline CDR1 and CDR2 sequences are LNHDA and SQIVND (reference sequence). This CDR3 is built from 16 residues. V dropped 3 bases and J dropped 2; count of bases not matched to a gene: 7. This chain's CDR3 is CASSMNSQGAYNEQFF. DNA for the CDR3: TGTGCCAGTAGTATGAATTCGCAGGGGGCCTACAATGAGCAGTTCTTC.

The chain uses TRBV30 and TRBJ1-4; no firm D call. Trimming removed 3 bases at V and 0 bases at J, with 8 bases between. Germline lookup yields CDR1 GTSNPN and CDR2 SVGIG (reference sequence). The CDR3 length is 14 residues. The CDR3 DNA follows: TGTGCCTGGAGAAGGGTTGCAACTAATGAAAAACTGTTTTTT. This sequence encodes CAWRRVATNEKLFF.

The CDR3: CASTRGTNEKLFF. For the CDR3, the DNA is TGTGCCAGCACAAGGGGGACTAATGAAAAACTGTTTTTT. This chain joins TRBV2 and TRBJ1-4; TRBD1 is a possible D gene (6 bases). Trimming removed 7 bases from V and 2 bases from J, with 8 bases in between. Germline CDR1 is SNHLY and CDR2 is FYNNEI. The CDR3 is made up of 13 amino acids.

The chain joins TRBV29-1 to TRBJ2-7, with D perhaps TRBD1 or TRBD2 (6 bases each). This CDR3 spans 13 amino acids. Germline V gene lookup returns CDR1 SQVTM and CDR2 ANQGSEA. Deletions cut 7 bases from V and 0 bases from J, with 13 bases between. Here the CDR3 reads CSGSGASSYEQYF. The CDR3 region has the DNA TGCAGCGGATCGGGGGCCAGCTCCTACGAGCAGTACTTC.

V usage is TRBV15 and J usage is TRBJ2-5; 7 nucleotides agree with TRBD2. The CDR3 runs 15 residues. The V and J ends lost 0 bases and 4 bases, in that order; junction bases with no gene match: 5. Per the germline V gene, CDR1 is LNHNV and CDR2 is YYDKDF (reference sequence). The CDR3 sequence: CATSRDQIAGETQYF. CDR3 sequence (DNA): TGTGCCACCAGCAGAGACCAGATAGCGGGAGAGACCCAGTACTTC.

This clone showed up just a few times. Written as DNA, the CDR3 is TGTGCCATCAGTGAGGTCAGGGGGGACCCTCAGCCCCAGCATTTT. The encoded protein is CAISEVRGDPQPQHF. This chain links TRBV10-3 with TRBJ1-5; TRBD1 matches at 7 bases. The CDR3 has 15 residues. J lost 6 bases, V lost 2 bases, and 7 bases had no gene match. Per germline, CDR1 ENHRY and CDR2 SYGVKD.

This clone showed up just a few times. V and J are TRBV4-3 and TRBJ1-2, with D possibly TRBD1 on 6 matching bases. The germline V gene has CDR1 LGHNA and CDR2 YSLEER. The CDR3 runs 15 residues. V was clipped by 1 base and J by 6 bases, with 15 bases between them. In DNA form, the CDR3 reads TGCGCCAGCAGCCAAGTGGCAGGGGCACCCCATGGCTACACCTTC. Its protein is CASSQVAGAPHGYTF.

The chain recombines TRBV13 with TRBJ2-3; 7 bases are a match to TRBD1. J gave up 0 bases and V 4 bases, and 4 bases lay outside the gene matches. This CDR3 region has 15 residues. Germline V gene sequence: CDR1 PRHDT, CDR2 FYEKMQ (reference sequence). The chain's CDR3 is CASSSRDSSTDTQYF. The DNA for the CDR3 is TGTGCCAGCAGCTCCCGGGACAGCAGCACAGATACGCAGTATTTT.

The chain carries TRBV18 and TRBJ1-1; no firm D call. CDR3 size: 15 residues. CDR1 is KGHSH and CDR2 is LQKENI in the germline V gene. V lost 4 bases to trimming and J lost 3 bases, with 15 bases between them. CDR3 protein: CASSLGGGHDTEAFF. The CDR3 DNA sequence: TGTGCCAGCTCACTCGGTGGCGGCCATGACACTGAAGCTTTCTTT.

J is TRBJ1-1 and V is TRBV9, with D unclear. V dropped 0 bases and J dropped 5 bases, with 5 bases sitting between them. Germline CDR1 is SGDLS and CDR2 is YYNGEE. The CDR3 runs 12 residues. The CDR3 DNA reads TGTGCCAGCAGCGTAGCTGGGACTGAAGCTTTCTTT. Its translation: CASSVAGTEAFF.

V and J are TRBV25-1 and TRBJ1-6; D unclear. The germline V and J ends were trimmed by 3 bases and 6 bases, with 9 bases remaining between them. Germline lookup yields CDR1 MGHDK and CDR2 SYGVNS. The CDR3 is 14 residues long. The CDR3 region has the DNA TGTGCCAGCAGTGATGGGGTTACTAATTCACCCCTCCACTTT. Protein sequence: CASSDGVTNSPLHF.

The CDR3 reads CASSSQGSGANVLTF. For the CDR3, the DNA is TGTGCCAGCAGTTCTCAGGGATCTGGGGCCAACGTCCTGACTTTC. This chain uses TRBV2 with TRBJ2-6, with a possible D match to TRBD1 (5 bases). The germline CDR1 and CDR2 sequences are SNHLY and FYNNEI. The CDR3 has 15 residues. V lost 5 bases, J lost 1 base, and 9 bases lay in between.